This T cell receptor (beta chain) is drawn from a study of T cell responses to AZD1222 COVID-19 vaccine (dated by TCRdb to the early 2020s). About the full investigation: TCR sequencing covered more than 230 trial participants: some 210 given two doses of AZD1222 and 26 given two doses of MenACWY control vaccine. Enrollment into the trials was organized by age into subgroups of 18-55, 56-69 and 70-plus years, and those subgroups contained roughly 150, 30 and 60 TCR-sequenced participants, respectively.

The CDR3 regions of human TCRbeta chains were subjected to immunosequencing. Concerning the study's data processing: Repertoire TCRs were checked for matches against a reference library of SARS-CoV-2-specific TCRs that had been generated using the MIRA antigen-specificity platform. Breadth was defined as the fraction of unique TCRs that were SARS-CoV-2-associated. Depth was defined as the fraction of total T cells that were SARS-CoV-2-associated. Each spike-specific TCR was assigned to its reactive spike region and to a CD4 or CD8 class using the MIRA data. Log10-transformed breadth and depth values were compared by one-way ANOVA with Sidak's multiple comparisons tests. TCRdb took this table from immuneACCESS and kept in-frame rearrangements with V and J called. Such tables lack part of the clones; where checked against another copy, unresolved V genes explain under half of the gap, and the rest is unexplained. V and J calls and clone size are copied from that table; D and trimming were computed from the DNA. In all, the sample holds under 150,000 clones, and roughly 88% of those were seen once. In total, the top ten clones hold 1.5% to 2% of the sample.

CDR1 and CDR2 are drawn from the germline V gene: SGHRS, YFSETQ. V is cut back by 2 bases and J by 3 bases, with 6 bases in the junction unmatched. Including the terminal cysteine and phenylalanine, the CDR3 comprises 15 residues. Of the read, only the CDR3 DNA is kept; its 45 bases are in frame from base 1. Findings and caveats that apply to the study as a whole: Participants were mostly white British, with more females than males. The authors suggested clonal diversity may have been underestimated. Because no day 14 peak-response samples were available, the repertoires could be characterized only after the peak T cell response. In the small 56-69-year group, the increase in depth fell short of significance, most likely because of low power. After two AZD1222 doses, both the breadth and the depth of spike-specific TCRs were significantly higher than at day 0 and than in MenACWY recipients. CD4 TCRs associated with the vaccine covered the entire spike protein, and the dominant responses were in regions 160-218 and 743-854. Conclusions about previously exposed vaccinees are limited because only a handful of AZD1222 recipients were SARS-CoV-2 seropositive at baseline. Nearly half of unique spike-specific TCRs reportedly recognized epitopes outside regions mutated in the B.1.351 and B.1.1.7 variants.

This clone came up once. This clone's antigen is unknown. No much larger clone exists at a distance of one base, and base qualities are not known. Read against the paper, the sample's time point label means: about 28 days (+/-7) after the second vaccine dose. AZD1222 recipients given second doses at about 4 weeks or at about 12 weeks were pooled, since spike-specific TCR depth and breadth were not found to differ between the two schedules. The vaccinee samples were drawn from two UK trials, COV001 and COV002, one of which was a single-blind randomized controlled phase 2/3 trial testing AZD1222 (ChAdOx1 nCoV-19) in healthy adults. Trial participant PBMC samples were collected at day 0 and day 28 after the second dose for TCRbeta chain sequencing.

The receptor chain draws on TRBV5-1 and TRBJ2-3; TRBD2 lines up with 7 middle nucleotides. The TCR originated in an adult who received the AZD1222 COVID-19 vaccine. This specimen was peripheral blood, taken 28 days after the second AZD1222 dose. In nucleotide form, the sequence is TGCGCCAGCAGCTTCCGGGGGGTTTCAACAGATACGCAGTATTTT. Translated, it gives CASSFRGVSTDTQYF.